These T cell receptor beta chains were read from a single sample in a study of beta chain features in type 1 diabetes. TCRdb's table, derived via immunoSEQ multiplex PCR, lists solely in-frame clones and lacks some. The sample yields 350,000 to 450,000 clones, over 11% seen once. Input material: naive CD4+ T cells from blood. The receptors derive from a young man in good health. CDR3s include the opening cysteine and the closing phenylalanine or tryptophan. A D gene is named only where the DNA matches it firmly. Size is stated for part of the rows, as once, few or many counts, or as a class when the clone is expanded.

V gene: TRBV7-6
J gene: TRBJ2-3
D gene: TRBD2
clone size: .
CDR3 protein: CASSLMAGGSTSTDTQYF
CDR3 DNA: TGTGCCAGCAGCCTTATGGCGGGAGGGAGTACTAGCACAGATACGCAGTATTTT

V gene: TRBV7-2
J gene: TRBJ1-2
D gene: .
clone size: .
CDR3 protein: CASSLPGYGYTF
CDR3 DNA: TGTGCCAGCAGCCTGCCTGGCTATGGCTACACCTTC

V gene: TRBV27
J gene: TRBJ1-1
D gene: TRBD1
clone size: few
CDR3 protein: CASKLQGLNTEAFF
CDR3 DNA: TGTGCCAGCAAGCTACAGGGGTTGAACACTGAAGCTTTCTTT

V gene: TRBV7-2
J gene: TRBJ1-1
D gene: .
clone size: few
CDR3 protein: CASSFAGSRNTEAFF
CDR3 DNA: TGTGCCAGCAGCTTCGCAGGGTCAAGGAACACTGAAGCTTTCTTT

V gene: TRBV29-1
J gene: TRBJ2-5
D gene: .
clone size: few
CDR3 protein: CSVARNSEGETQYF
CDR3 DNA: TGCAGCGTAGCCCGGAACTCCGAGGGAGAGACCCAGTACTTC

V gene: TRBV5-4
J gene: TRBJ2-1
D gene: TRBD2
clone size: few
CDR3 protein: CASSSVSGNEQFF
CDR3 DNA: TGTGCCAGCAGCTCCGTTAGCGGGAATGAGCAGTTCTTC

V gene: TRBV15
J gene: TRBJ1-3
D gene: .
clone size: .
CDR3 protein: CATSFRDRVGNTIYF
CDR3 DNA: TGTGCCACCAGCTTTAGAGACAGAGTTGGAAACACCATATATTTT

V gene: TRBV9
J gene: TRBJ2-3
D gene: TRBD2
clone size: few
CDR3 protein: CASSAGLAGGADTQYF
CDR3 DNA: TGTGCCAGCAGCGCGGGACTAGCGGGAGGGGCTGATACGCAGTATTTT

V gene: TRBV13
J gene: TRBJ2-3
D gene: TRBD2
clone size: .
CDR3 protein: CASSLVTGGPADTQYF
CDR3 DNA: TGTGCCAGCAGCTTAGTGACGGGAGGGCCAGCAGATACGCAGTATTTT

V gene: TRBV5-1
J gene: TRBJ2-1
D gene: .
clone size: .
CDR3 protein: CASSLAERQAYNEQFF
CDR3 DNA: TGCGCCAGCAGCTTGGCCGAGCGGCAAGCCTACAATGAGCAGTTCTTC

V gene: TRBV29-1
J gene: TRBJ2-1
D gene: .
clone size: .
CDR3 protein: CSVRGGSNHNNEQFF
CDR3 DNA: TGCAGCGTTCGAGGAGGCTCGAATCATAACAATGAGCAGTTCTTC

V gene: TRBV27
J gene: TRBJ2-7
D gene: .
clone size: .
CDR3 protein: CASSFTDHYEQYF
CDR3 DNA: TGTGCCAGCAGTTTTACAGACCACTACGAGCAGTACTTC

V gene: TRBV2
J gene: TRBJ2-4
D gene: .
clone size: .
CDR3 protein: CASSETRILAKNIQYF
CDR3 DNA: TGTGCCAGCAGTGAAACGCGAATACTAGCCAAAAACATTCAGTACTTC

V gene: TRBV5-6
J gene: TRBJ2-5
D gene: .
clone size: .
CDR3 protein: CASSLFRRSQETQYF
CDR3 DNA: TGTGCCAGCAGCTTGTTTAGGAGGAGCCAAGAGACCCAGTACTTC

V gene: TRBV4-1
J gene: TRBJ2-5
D gene: .
clone size: .
CDR3 protein: CASSQEYGRETQYF
CDR3 DNA: TGCGCCAGCAGCCAAGAGTACGGACGAGAGACCCAGTACTTC

V gene: TRBV4-3
J gene: TRBJ1-2
D gene: TRBD1
clone size: few
CDR3 protein: CASSPTYRGRYGYTF
CDR3 DNA: TGCGCCAGCAGCCCCACGTACAGGGGCCGCTATGGCTACACCTTC

V gene: TRBV4-3
J gene: TRBJ2-5
D gene: .
clone size: many
CDR3 protein: CASSQGGEETQYF
CDR3 DNA: TGCGCCAGCAGCCAAGGAGGGGAAGAGACCCAGTACTTC

V gene: TRBV18
J gene: TRBJ2-3
D gene: .
clone size: few
CDR3 protein: CASARAITDTQYF
CDR3 DNA: TGTGCCAGCGCGAGGGCTATCACAGATACGCAGTATTTT

V gene: TRBV5-1
J gene: TRBJ2-3
D gene: .
clone size: .
CDR3 protein: CASSLAGTRYTDTQYF
CDR3 DNA: TGCGCCAGCAGCTTGGCCGGGACTCGCTACACAGATACGCAGTATTTT

V gene: TRBV7-9
J gene: TRBJ2-3
D gene: .
clone size: few
CDR3 protein: CASSPSKPDTQYF
CDR3 DNA: TGTGCCAGCAGCCCCTCAAAGCCAGATACGCAGTATTTT

V gene: TRBV25-1
J gene: TRBJ1-2
D gene: .
clone size: few
CDR3 protein: CASSGHRDGYTF
CDR3 DNA: TGTGCCAGCAGTGGCCACAGGGATGGCTACACCTTC

V gene: TRBV7-9
J gene: TRBJ1-1
D gene: .
clone size: .
CDR3 protein: CASSLVSEAFF
CDR3 DNA: TGTGCCAGCAGCCTTGTCTCGGAAGCTTTCTTT

V gene: TRBV7-2
J gene: TRBJ2-5
D gene: TRBD2
clone size: few
CDR3 protein: CASSPNARGVQETQYF
CDR3 DNA: TGTGCCAGCAGCCCCAATGCGCGGGGGGTCCAAGAGACCCAGTACTTC

V gene: TRBV9
J gene: TRBJ1-3
D gene: .
clone size: .
CDR3 protein: CASSVLAGFFSGNTIYF
CDR3 DNA: TGTGCCAGCAGCGTATTGGCAGGGTTTTTCTCTGGAAACACCATATATTTT

V gene: TRBV14
J gene: TRBJ2-1
D gene: .
clone size: few
CDR3 protein: CASSQKLDSTYNEQFF
CDR3 DNA: TGTGCCAGCAGTCAGAAACTTGACAGTACCTACAATGAGCAGTTCTTC